Listed here are 23 T cell receptor beta chains from one sample, sequenced in a study of T cells in Graves' hyperthyroidism and ophthalmopathy. Amplified regions were TCR beta CDR3 sequences from RNA transcripts. The TCR CDR3 was amplified in a first-round RT-PCR using the HTBI primer set. Each CDR3 protein gets one entry after TCRdb re-called the multiplex PCR reads with MiXCR. The sample lists about 37,000 distinct CDR3 sequences, 40% to 60% occurring once. Sample: blood. All receptors come from a man aged 35-49 years with Graves' ophthalmopathy.

V and J are TRBV5-4 and TRBJ1-1, with D tentatively TRBD1 (5 bases). Trimming shortened V by 1 base and J by 3 bases, and 16 bases separated the two germline ends. Germline V gives CDR1 SGHNT, CDR2 YYREEE (reference sequence). This CDR3 region has 16 residues. The CDR3 region is CASSLFDRGQDTEAFF. The DNA of the CDR3 is TGTGCCAGCAGCTTGTTCGATAGGGGCCAGGACACTGAAGCTTTCTTT.

The rearrangement joins TRBV7-8 to TRBJ2-7; the D gene could be TRBD1 or TRBD2 (7 bases each). Between the trimmed V and J ends, which lost 3 bases and 2 bases, there was a span of 11 bases. Germline-derived CDR1 and CDR2 are SGHVS and FQNEAQ. CDR3 length equals 14 residues. CDR3 residues: CASSFPGGAYEQYF. The CDR3 DNA follows: TGTGCCAGCAGCTTCCCAGGGGGGGCCTACGAGCAGTACTTC.

The table lists this clonotype with a count of one. One end of the junction does not line up with germline, which may come from a read error. The chain employs TRBV28 and TRBJ2-7; D is unresolved. Germline CDR1 MDHEN, CDR2 SYDVKM. The CDR3 runs 15 residues. CDR3 residues: CASSLGSQPLYERYF. The CDR3 DNA follows: TGTGCCAGCAGTTTAGGGTCCCAACCCCTCTACGAGCGGTACTTC.

The chain has TRBV10-1 and TRBJ2-5; TRBD2 is a possible D gene (6 bases). This CDR3 comprises 15 residues. Trimming removed 2 bases from V and 4 bases from J, with 14 bases in between. From germline, CDR1 is WNHNN and CDR2 SYGVQD (reference sequence). The DNA of the CDR3 is TGCGCCAGCAGTGAGGCCGGGGGTGCGGGAGAGACCCAGTACTTC. As protein: CASSEAGGAGETQYF.

This chain links TRBV7-2 with TRBJ1-5; 7 nucleotides match TRBD1. J was trimmed by 7 bases and V by 1 base; bases with no gene match: 10. The germline gives CDR1 SGHTA, CDR2 FQGNSA. The CDR3 consists of 16 residues. The CDR3 coding sequence is TGTGCCAGCAGCTTAGTCCCAGGGGGGGAAAAACAGCCCCAGCATTTT. Residues: CASSLVPGGEKQPQHF.

Ten or more counts support this clonotype. The V and J genes are TRBV15 and TRBJ2-1; 8 nucleotides align to TRBD2. Germline loops: CDR1 LNHNV, CDR2 YYDKDF (reference sequence). The CDR3 extends over 17 amino acids. Germline trimming cut 1 base from V and 7 bases from J; bases unmatched to any gene: 12. This CDR3 reads CATSRGLAGGASNEQFF. The DNA for the CDR3 is TGTGCCACCAGCAGAGGTTTGGCGGGGGGCGCAAGTAATGAGCAGTTCTTC. Full variable domain (missing parts from reference TRBV15 and TRBJ2-1): DAMVIQNPRYQVTQFGKPVTLSCSQTLNHNVMYWYQQKSSQAPKLLFHYYDKDFNNEADTPDNFQSRRPNTSFCFLDIRSPGLGDTAMYLCATSRGLAGGASNEQFFGPGTRLTVL.

In this sample, this clonotype turned up many times. The V and J genes are TRBV20-1 and TRBJ2-3; maybe TRBD2 (5 bases). The V gene lost 1 base and the J gene lost 4 bases, with 12 bases spanning the gap. This CDR3 comprises 14 residues. Germline lookup yields CDR1 DFQATT and CDR2 SNEGSKA (reference sequence). Here the CDR3 DNA reads TGCAGTGCTAGAGCTCCCAGCGGTTCAGATACGCAGTATTTT. It translates to CSARAPSGSDTQYF.

This clonotype occurred once. This sequence joins TRBV19 and TRBJ1-6; TRBD1 is a possible D gene (5 bases). The CDR3 spans 12 residues. V was shortened by 5 bases and J by 10 bases, with 9 bases between the two germline ends. Germline CDR1 LNHDA, CDR2 SQIVND (reference sequence). Written as DNA, the CDR3 is TGTGCCAGTAGTCACCGGGGGTCACCCCTCCACTTT. This codes for CASSHRGSPLHF.

The V and J genes are TRBV29-1 and TRBJ2-7, with 9 bases aligning to TRBD1. With 6 bases clipped from V and 3 bases from J, the junction kept 6 bases outside the gene matches. The CDR3 has 13 amino acids. The germline V gene encodes CDR1 SQVTM and CDR2 ANQGSEA. CDR3 loop: CSVRDRALYEQYF. The CDR3, as DNA: TGCAGCGTCAGGGACAGGGCTCTCTACGAGCAGTACTTC.

This chain uses TRBV6-5 with TRBJ2-3; maybe TRBD2 (6 bases). Germline loops: CDR1 MNHEY, CDR2 SVGAGI. V lost 6 bases, J lost 13 bases, and 14 bases lay in between. The CDR3 is 11 amino acids. CDR3 sequence (DNA): TGTGCCAGCAGGAAGGGACTCAGGGAGTATTTT. Residues: CASRKGLREYF.

This clonotype was seen at least ten times. This chain joins TRBV2 and TRBJ2-4, with D possibly TRBD2 on 5 matching bases. V gave up 1 base and J gave up 0 bases, with 7 bases separating them. Germline assignment: CDR1 SNHLY and CDR2 FYNNEI. The CDR3 is made up of 15 amino acids. CDR3: CASSEGGIAKNIQYF. Written as DNA, the CDR3 is TGTGCCAGCAGTGAAGGAGGGATAGCCAAAAACATTCAGTACTTC.

This clonotype was observed many times. The rearrangement uses TRBV5-1 and TRBJ2-1; TRBD2 matches 9 bases. J gave up 5 bases and V 2 bases, and 2 bases lay outside the gene matches. The germline CDR1 and CDR2 sequences are SGHRS and YFSETQ. This CDR3 is 14 amino acids long. Written as DNA, the CDR3 is TGCGCCAGCAGCTTCCCTAGCGGGGACAATGAGCAGTTCTTC. Residues: CASSFPSGDNEQFF.

In this sample, this clonotype turned up many times. The V call is TRBV6-1, the J call TRBJ2-6; tentative D call: TRBD1 (6 bases). The germline V and J ends were trimmed by 6 bases and 3 bases, with 12 bases remaining between them. Germline V gene sequence: CDR1 MNHNS, CDR2 SASEGT. CDR3 size: 15 residues. The CDR3 reads CASRLGGYGANVLTF. In nucleotides, the CDR3 is TGTGCCAGCAGGTTAGGGGGTTATGGGGCCAACGTCCTGACTTTC.

This clonotype was counted at least ten times. The gene calls are TRBV5-5 and TRBJ1-1; D unclear. The V and J ends lost 1 base and 2 bases respectively, with 9 bases between them. This CDR3 has 14 residues. In germline, CDR1 is SGHKS, CDR2 YYEKEE (reference sequence). The CDR3 bases are TGTGCCAGCAGCTTGTATGGGAGCAACACTGAAGCTTTCTTT. Amino acids: CASSLYGSNTEAFF.

This clonotype qualifies as medium-sized. The chain recombines TRBV20-1 with TRBJ2-1; weak D call: TRBD2 (5 bases). CDR3 length: 12 amino acids. V dropped 7 bases and J dropped 5 bases, with 12 bases sitting between them. Looked up from germline, CDR1 is DFQATT and CDR2 is SNEGSKA (reference sequence). CDR3 sequence reads: CSVASGDNEQFF. The CDR3 DNA reads TGCAGTGTAGCAAGCGGAGACAATGAGCAGTTCTTC.

This clonotype was seen at least ten times. The rearrangement uses TRBV18 and TRBJ1-1; D uncertain. This CDR3 spans 11 amino acids. V was cut by 5 bases and J by 3 bases, with 4 bases left in between. Germline lookup yields CDR1 KGHSH and CDR2 LQKENI. This CDR3 is CASSGDTEAFF. CDR3 sequence (DNA): TGTGCCAGCTCAGGGGACACTGAAGCTTTCTTT. Full variable domain (remainder filled in from reference TRBV18 and TRBJ1-1): NAGVMQNPRHLVRRRGQEARLRCSPMKGHSHVYWYRQLPEEGLKFMVYLQKENIIDESGMPKERFSAEFPKEGPSILRIQQVVRGDSAAYFCASSGDTEAFFGQGTRLTVV.

This clonotype was found many times. This chain connects TRBV30 to TRBJ1-1; TRBD1 is a possible D gene (5 bases). Looked up from germline, CDR1 is GTSNPN and CDR2 is SVGIG (reference sequence). This CDR3 spans 13 amino acids. V lost 7 bases and J 0 bases, leaving 12 bases between the germline ends. The CDR3, as DNA: TGTGCCTCGAACCAGGGTCTGAACACTGAAGCTTTCTTT. Encoded protein: CASNQGLNTEAFF.

As concerns this clonotype: A much larger clone differs from this one at a single base, so this may be a read error. The CDR3 region is CSARDSRASAGGEQFF. Written as DNA, the CDR3 is TGCAGTGCTAGAGATTCTAGGGCTAGCGCGGGGGGGGAGCAGTTCTTC. The V call is TRBV20-1, the J call TRBJ2-1; 9 positions agree with TRBD2. V was pared by 0 bases and J by 10 bases, with 13 bases of the junction left unmatched. The V gene's germline CDR1 is DFQATT and CDR2 SNEGSKA (reference sequence). The CDR3 sequence is 16 residues long.

About this clonotype itself: The final CDR3 position lacks the conserved phenylalanine or tryptophan, pointing to a likely read error. The J gene is TRBJ1-4, the V gene TRBV5-1; D not certain. CDR3 size: 14 residues. V lost 4 bases to trimming and J lost 2 bases, with 9 bases between them. Germline values: CDR1 SGHRS, CDR2 YFSETQ. CDR3 in amino acids: CASSRLKTNEKLFI. The CDR3 DNA follows: TGCGCCAGCAGCCGCCTTAAGACTAATGAAAAACTGTTTATT.

This clonotype was seen repeatedly, ten times or more. The J gene is TRBJ2-3, the V gene TRBV19; possibly TRBD2 for D (6 bases). Trimming left V 3 bases short and J 6 bases short, with 10 bases between. This CDR3 is 13 amino acids long. Germline V gene lookup returns CDR1 LNHDA and CDR2 SQIVND (reference sequence). CDR3 region: CASSIGLADTQYF. The CDR3 region has the DNA TGTGCCAGTAGTATTGGGCTAGCGGATACGCAGTATTTT.

This clonotype has only one observation. The chain recombines TRBV10-2 with TRBJ1-5; 8 nucleotides match TRBD1. CDR1 is WSHSY, CDR2 SAAADI, per germline. V trimming: 8 bases; J trimming: 7 bases; junction bases outside the gene matches: 7. CDR3 length: 13 residues. CDR3 amino acids: CASATGASQPQHF. In DNA form, the CDR3 reads TGCGCCAGCGCGACAGGGGCAAGCCAGCCCCAGCATTTT.

As DNA, the CDR3 is TGTGCCAGCAGCCCGGCAGATACGCAGTATTTT. As protein: CASSPADTQYF. The V and J genes are TRBV7-9 and TRBJ2-3; D is unresolved. The CDR3 length is 11 residues. With 5 bases removed from V and 4 bases from J, the gap between germline ends came to 4 bases. Germline-derived CDR1 and CDR2 are SEHNR and FQNEAQ (reference sequence).

As to this clonotype: The junction does not match germline at one end; this may be a read error. The chain couples TRBV7-7 to TRBJ2-1; 16 positions agree with TRBD2. The CDR3 loop spans 15 amino acids. Germline loops: CDR1 SSHAT, CDR2 FNYEAQ (reference sequence). The CDR3 DNA reads as TGTGCTAGCAGCGCGGGACTAGCGGGAGGGAATGAGCAGTTCTTC. Its protein product is CASSAGLAGGNEQFF.